This is a list of T cell receptor beta chains from one sample in a study of shared clonotypes between healthy human individuals. Generated by immunoSEQ multiplex PCR, the TCRdb table keeps only in-frame clones and is missing some. The data contain 2 million to 2.5 million clones, 92% of them singletons. The sequencing input was naive CD4+ T cells from PBMCs. These receptor sequences come from a man aged 18 to 29 in good health. Some clones in this sample may be carry-over from other donors' samples. CDR3s include the opening cysteine and the closing phenylalanine or tryptophan. Fields, in order: D gene, J gene, V gene, CDR3 DNA, CDR3 protein. The D gene is left open where the match is weak.

d_gene: NA; j_gene: TRBJ1-2; v_gene: TRBV5-4; CDR3nt: TGTGCCAGCAGAGAGGGGAACTATGGCTACACCTTC; CDR3aa: CASREGNYGYTF
d_gene: TRBD1; j_gene: TRBJ2-6; v_gene: TRBV7-9; CDR3nt: TGTGCCAGCAGTTCGAGACAGGGGAAAGCGGGGGCCAACGTCCTGACTTTC; CDR3aa: CASSSRQGKAGANVLTF
d_gene: TRBD2; j_gene: TRBJ2-3; v_gene: TRBV6-4; CDR3nt: TGTGCCAGCAGCTCGGGACTAGCGGTCGCGGGGGCAGATACGCAGTATTTT; CDR3aa: CASSSGLAVAGADTQYF
d_gene: NA; j_gene: TRBJ2-5; v_gene: TRBV6-1; CDR3nt: TGTGCCAGCAGACTGACGGGGGGCGAGACCCAGTACTTC; CDR3aa: CASRLTGGETQYF
d_gene: NA; j_gene: TRBJ1-2; v_gene: TRBV18; CDR3nt: TGTGCCAGCTCACCAGTCCTCGGGGACTATGGCTACACCTTC; CDR3aa: CASSPVLGDYGYTF
d_gene: NA; j_gene: TRBJ1-5; v_gene: TRBV5-4; CDR3nt: TGTGCCAGCAGCCCCGAGCATGGTCAGCCCCAGCATTTT; CDR3aa: CASSPEHGQPQHF
d_gene: NA; j_gene: TRBJ1-3; v_gene: TRBV4-2; CDR3nt: TGTGCCAGCAGCCAAGGAGACAGCGGAAACACCATATATTTT; CDR3aa: CASSQGDSGNTIYF
d_gene: NA; j_gene: TRBJ1-4; v_gene: TRBV30; CDR3nt: TGTGCCTGGAGTGTTTTTTCAACTAATGAAAAACTGTTTTTT; CDR3aa: CAWSVFSTNEKLFF
d_gene: TRBD1; j_gene: TRBJ1-3; v_gene: TRBV6-1; CDR3nt: TGTGCCAGCAGTGAAGGCGAGACAGGGAGGGGAAACACCATATATTTT; CDR3aa: CASSEGETGRGNTIYF
d_gene: NA; j_gene: TRBJ1-2; v_gene: TRBV5-4; CDR3nt: TGTGCCAGCAGCTTGGTTCGGGCTCCCGGTGGCTACACCTTC; CDR3aa: CASSLVRAPGGYTF